This TCR beta chain originates from a study of blood T cell repertoires in COVID-19. Study information: Samples representing acute and convalescent COVID-19 were sourced from the United States, Italy and Spain. Nucleic acid was either cDNA or gDNA, and it came from T cells, B-cell-depleted T cells, or PBMCs.

This CDR3 comprises 17 residues. J lost 0 bases, V lost 3 bases, and 3 bases had no gene match. In germline, CDR1 is SNHLY, CDR2 FYNNEI. How the authors handled the data: Reference gene primer amplification gave nucleated cell count estimates. Here immunoSEQ multiplex PCR was the method, and the copy in TCRdb shows in-frame clones only, minus some. The D gene and trimming were derived from the DNA, and the V and J assignments and clone size from that table. The sample lists about 160,000 clones; roughly 80% were seen once. The V and J genes are TRBV2 and TRBJ2-3, with TRBD2 matching over 13 bases. This receptor was taken from a man between 65 and 85 years old with acute or convalescent COVID-19. The sequenced sample consisted of peripheral blood. CDR3 DNA sequence: TGTGCCAGCAGTGACGGACTAGCGGGGGAAAGCACAGATACGCAGTATTTT. As protein: CASSDGLAGESTDTQYF.